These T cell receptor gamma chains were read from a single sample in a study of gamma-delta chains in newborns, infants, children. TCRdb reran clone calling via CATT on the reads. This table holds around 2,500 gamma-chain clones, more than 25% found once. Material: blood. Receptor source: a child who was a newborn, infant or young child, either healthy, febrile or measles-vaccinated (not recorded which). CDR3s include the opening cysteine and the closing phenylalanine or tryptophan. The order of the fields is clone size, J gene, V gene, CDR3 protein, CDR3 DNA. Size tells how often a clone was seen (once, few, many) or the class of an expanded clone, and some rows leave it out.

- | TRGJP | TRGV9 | CALWELHQELGKKIKVF | TGTGCCTTGTGGGAGCTTCATCAAGAGTTGGGCAAAAAAATCAAGGTATTT
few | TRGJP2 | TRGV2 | CATWDHIGGDWIKTF | TGTGCCACCTGGGACCACATTGGGGGTGATTGGATCAAGACGTTT
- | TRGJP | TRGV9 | CALWEVSPQELGKKIKVF | TGTGCCTTGTGGGAGGTGAGCCCGCAAGAGTTGGGCAAAAAAATCAAGGTATTT
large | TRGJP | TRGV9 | CALWKVELGKKIKVF | TGTGCCTTGTGGAAGGTGGAGTTGGGCAAAAAAATCAAGGTATTT
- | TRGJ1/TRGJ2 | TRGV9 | CALWEVGVKKKLF | TGTGCCTTGTGGGAGGTGGGAGTAAAGAAGAAACTCTTT
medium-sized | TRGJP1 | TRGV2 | CATWDGDTGWFKIF | TGTGCCACCTGGGACGGTGACACTGGTTGGTTCAAGATATTT
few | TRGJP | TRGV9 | CALWEVEARLGKKIKVF | TGTGCCTTGTGGGAGGTGGAGGCAAGGTTGGGCAAAAAAATCAAGGTATTT
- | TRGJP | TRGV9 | CALWEVIRKNQELGKKIKVF | TGTGCCTTGTGGGAGGTGATTAGAAAAAATCAAGAGTTGGGCAAAAAAATCAAGGTATTT
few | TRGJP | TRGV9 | CALWEATKELGKKIKVF | TGTGCCTTGTGGGAGGCCACGAAAGAGTTGGGCAAAAAAATCAAGGTATTT
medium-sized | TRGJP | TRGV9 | CALWKTPKKELGKKIKVF | TGTGCCTTGTGGAAAACACCTAAAAAAGAGTTGGGCAAAAAAATCAAGGTATTT
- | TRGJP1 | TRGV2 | CATWTAGRPTGWFKIF | TGTGCCACCTGGACGGCCGGGAGGCCCACTGGTTGGTTCAAGATATTT